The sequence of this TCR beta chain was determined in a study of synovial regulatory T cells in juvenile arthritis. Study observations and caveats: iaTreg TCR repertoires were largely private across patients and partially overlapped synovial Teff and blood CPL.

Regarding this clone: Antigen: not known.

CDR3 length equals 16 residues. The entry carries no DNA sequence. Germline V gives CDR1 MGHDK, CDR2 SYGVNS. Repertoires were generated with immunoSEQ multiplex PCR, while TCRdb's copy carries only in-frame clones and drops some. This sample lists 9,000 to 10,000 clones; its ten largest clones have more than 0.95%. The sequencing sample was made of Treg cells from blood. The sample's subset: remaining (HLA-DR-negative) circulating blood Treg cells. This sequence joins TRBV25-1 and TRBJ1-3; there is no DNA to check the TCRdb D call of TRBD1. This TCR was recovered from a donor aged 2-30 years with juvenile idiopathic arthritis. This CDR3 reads CASSESRGVFGNTIYF.